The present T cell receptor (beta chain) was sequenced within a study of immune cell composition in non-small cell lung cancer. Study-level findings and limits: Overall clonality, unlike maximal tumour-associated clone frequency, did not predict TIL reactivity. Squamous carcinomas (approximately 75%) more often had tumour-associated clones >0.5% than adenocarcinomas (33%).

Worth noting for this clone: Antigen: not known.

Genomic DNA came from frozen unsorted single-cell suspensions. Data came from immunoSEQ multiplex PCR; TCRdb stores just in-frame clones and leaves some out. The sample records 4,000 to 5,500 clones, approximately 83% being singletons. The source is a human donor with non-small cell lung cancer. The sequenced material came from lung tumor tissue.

The CDR3 region has the DNA TGTGCCAGCAGCTTAGGGGGATCCTATGGCTACACCTTC. The encoded protein is CASSLGGSYGYTF. The rearrangement links TRBV5-6 to TRBJ1-2; possibly TRBD1 for D (6 bases). Looked up from germline, CDR1 is SGHDT and CDR2 is YYEEEE. Trimming removed 2 bases from V and 4 bases from J, with 9 bases in between. The CDR3 sequence is 13 residues long.